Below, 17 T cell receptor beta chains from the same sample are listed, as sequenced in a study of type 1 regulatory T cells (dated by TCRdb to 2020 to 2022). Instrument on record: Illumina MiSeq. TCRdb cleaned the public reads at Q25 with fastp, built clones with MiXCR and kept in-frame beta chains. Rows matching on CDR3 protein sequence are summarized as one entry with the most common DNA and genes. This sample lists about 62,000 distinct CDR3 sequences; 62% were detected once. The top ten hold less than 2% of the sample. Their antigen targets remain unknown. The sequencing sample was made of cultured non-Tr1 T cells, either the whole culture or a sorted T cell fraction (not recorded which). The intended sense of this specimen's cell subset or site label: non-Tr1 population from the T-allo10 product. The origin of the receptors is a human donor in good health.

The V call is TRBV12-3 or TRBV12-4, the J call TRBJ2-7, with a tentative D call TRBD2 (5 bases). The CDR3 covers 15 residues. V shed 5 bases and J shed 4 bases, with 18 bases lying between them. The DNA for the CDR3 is TGTGCCAGCAGTCCATGGGGAGAGGGAAGTTACGAGCAGTACTTC. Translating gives CASSPWGEGSYEQYF.

CDR3 nucleotides: TGTGCCATCAGTGGACTAGCGGGAGTAGGGGATGAGCAGTTCTTC. Protein: CAISGLAGVGDEQFF. The chain couples TRBV10-3 to TRBJ2-1; TRBD2 matches at 12 bases. Germline V CDR1 and CDR2: ENHRY, SYGVKD. The V and J ends lost 4 bases and 8 bases, in that order; junction bases with no gene match: 6. The CDR3 length is 15 residues.

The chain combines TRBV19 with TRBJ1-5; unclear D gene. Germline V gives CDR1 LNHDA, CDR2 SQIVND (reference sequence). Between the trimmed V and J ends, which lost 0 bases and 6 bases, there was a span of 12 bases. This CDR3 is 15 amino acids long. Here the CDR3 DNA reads TGTGCCAGTAGTATAGATCGAGTGAACGGTCAGCCCCAGCATTTT. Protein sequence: CASSIDRVNGQPQHF.

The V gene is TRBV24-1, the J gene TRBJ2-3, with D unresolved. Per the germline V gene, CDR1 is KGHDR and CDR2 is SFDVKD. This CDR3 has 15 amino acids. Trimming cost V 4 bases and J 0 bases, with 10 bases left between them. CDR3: CATSDLLESTDTQYF. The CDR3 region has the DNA TGTGCCACCAGTGACTTGCTGGAGAGCACAGATACGCAGTATTTT.

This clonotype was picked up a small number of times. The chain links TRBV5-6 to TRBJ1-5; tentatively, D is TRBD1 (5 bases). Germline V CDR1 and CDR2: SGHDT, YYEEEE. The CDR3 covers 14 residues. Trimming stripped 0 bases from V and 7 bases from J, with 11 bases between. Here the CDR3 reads CASSLARGRQPQHF. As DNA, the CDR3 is TGTGCCAGCAGCTTGGCCCGGGGACGCCAGCCCCAGCATTTT.

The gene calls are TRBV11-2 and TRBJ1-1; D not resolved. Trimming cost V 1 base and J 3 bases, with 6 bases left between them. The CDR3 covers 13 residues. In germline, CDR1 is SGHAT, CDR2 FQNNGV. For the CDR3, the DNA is TGTGCCAGCAGCTTAGTGCCTGACACTGAAGCTTTCTTT. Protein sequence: CASSLVPDTEAFF.

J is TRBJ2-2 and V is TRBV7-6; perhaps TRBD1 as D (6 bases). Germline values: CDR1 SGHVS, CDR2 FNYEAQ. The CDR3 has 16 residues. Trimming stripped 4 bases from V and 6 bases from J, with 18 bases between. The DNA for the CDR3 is TGTGCCAGCAGCTCACCTCCCAGGGGCAGGCCCGGGGAGCTGTTTTTT. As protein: CASSSPPRGRPGELFF.

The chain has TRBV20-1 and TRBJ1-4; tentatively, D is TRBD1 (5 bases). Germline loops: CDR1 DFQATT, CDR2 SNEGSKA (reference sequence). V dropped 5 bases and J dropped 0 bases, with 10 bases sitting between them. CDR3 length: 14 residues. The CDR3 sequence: CSALLTATNEKLFF. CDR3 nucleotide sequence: TGCAGTGCTCTATTGACAGCAACTAATGAAAAACTGTTTTTT.

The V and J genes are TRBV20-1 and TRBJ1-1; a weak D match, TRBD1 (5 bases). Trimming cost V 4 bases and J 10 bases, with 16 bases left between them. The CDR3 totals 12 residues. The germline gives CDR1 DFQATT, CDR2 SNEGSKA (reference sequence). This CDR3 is CSAINPPGGAFF. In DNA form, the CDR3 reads TGCAGTGCTATCAACCCACCGGGGGGAGCTTTCTTT.

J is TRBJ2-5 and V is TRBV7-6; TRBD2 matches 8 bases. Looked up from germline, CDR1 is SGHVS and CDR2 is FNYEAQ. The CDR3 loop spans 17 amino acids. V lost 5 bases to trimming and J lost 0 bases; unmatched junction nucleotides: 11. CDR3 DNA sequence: TGTGCCAGCAGCCTACTAGGACTAGCCCATAACCAAGAGACCCAGTACTTC. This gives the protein CASSLLGLAHNQETQYF. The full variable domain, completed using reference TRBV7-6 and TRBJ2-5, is GAGVSQSPRYKVTKRGQDVALRCDPISGHVSLYWYRQALGQGPEFLTYFNYEAQQDKSGLPNDRFSAERPEGSISTLTIQRTEQRDSAMYRCASSLLGLAHNQETQYFGPGTRLLVL.

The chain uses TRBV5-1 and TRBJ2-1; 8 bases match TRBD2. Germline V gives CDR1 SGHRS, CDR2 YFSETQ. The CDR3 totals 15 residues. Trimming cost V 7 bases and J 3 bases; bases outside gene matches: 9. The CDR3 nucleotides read TGCGCCAGCTCCCCCGGGGGGGAGCTCTACAATGAGCAGTTCTTC. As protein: CASSPGGELYNEQFF.

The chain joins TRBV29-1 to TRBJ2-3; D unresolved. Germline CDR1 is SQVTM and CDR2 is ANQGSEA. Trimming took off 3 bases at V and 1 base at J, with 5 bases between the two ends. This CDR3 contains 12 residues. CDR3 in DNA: TGCAGCGTTGACGAGGGCACAGATACGCAGTATTTT. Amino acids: CSVDEGTDTQYF.

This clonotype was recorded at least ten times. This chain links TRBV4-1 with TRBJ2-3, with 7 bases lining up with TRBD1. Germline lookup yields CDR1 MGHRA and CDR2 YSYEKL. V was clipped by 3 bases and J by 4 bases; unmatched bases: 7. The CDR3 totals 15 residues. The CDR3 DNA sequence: TGCGCCAGCAGCCACGTGGGACAGAGGCCAGATACGCAGTATTTT. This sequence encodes CASSHVGQRPDTQYF.

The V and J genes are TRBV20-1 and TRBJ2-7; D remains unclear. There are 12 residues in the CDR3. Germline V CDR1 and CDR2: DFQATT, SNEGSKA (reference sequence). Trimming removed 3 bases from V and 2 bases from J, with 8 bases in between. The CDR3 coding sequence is TGCAGTGCTAGGGCAGGTACCTACGAGCAGTACTTC. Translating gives CSARAGTYEQYF.

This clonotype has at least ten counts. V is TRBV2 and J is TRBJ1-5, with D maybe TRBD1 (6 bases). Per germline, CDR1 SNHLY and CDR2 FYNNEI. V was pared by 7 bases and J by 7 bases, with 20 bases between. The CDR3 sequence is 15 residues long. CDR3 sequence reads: CASTPQPGGSQPQHF. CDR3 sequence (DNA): TGTGCCAGCACCCCTCAGCCGGGGGGCTCACAGCCCCAGCATTTT.

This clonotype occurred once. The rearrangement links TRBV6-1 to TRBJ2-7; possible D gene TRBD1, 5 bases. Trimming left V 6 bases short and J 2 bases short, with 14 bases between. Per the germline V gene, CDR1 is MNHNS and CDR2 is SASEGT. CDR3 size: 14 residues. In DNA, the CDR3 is TGTGCCAGCAGACCGCCAGGGCCACCCTACGAGCAGTACTTC. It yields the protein CASRPPGPPYEQYF.

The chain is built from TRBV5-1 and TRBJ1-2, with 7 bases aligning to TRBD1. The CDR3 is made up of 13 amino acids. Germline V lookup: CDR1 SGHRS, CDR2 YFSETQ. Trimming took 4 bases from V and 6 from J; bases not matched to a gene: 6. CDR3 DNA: TGCGCCAGCAGCCCTACAGGGGAAGATGGCTACACCTTC. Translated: CASSPTGEDGYTF.